The 32 T cell receptor beta chains below come from one sample, sequenced in a study of T-cell memory formation after mild COVID-19. TCRdb re-analysed the 5' RACE reads in MiXCR, keeping a single row per CDR3 protein. This sample carries 110,000 to 150,000 distinct CDR3 sequences, 14% to 15% of them seen once, and the ten largest clones take under 30%. Sequencing was carried out using PBMCs or a T cell subset sorted from them (not recorded which). These receptors came from an adult woman who had mild COVID-19 (a few samples of this study predate the infection). Cell type and time point are not known.

This clonotype was detected only a few times. V and J are TRBV12-3 or TRBV12-4 and TRBJ2-5; 7 bases fit TRBD2. V was clipped by 1 base and J by 3 bases; unmatched bases: 2. The CDR3 is made up of 14 amino acids. The CDR3 loop reads CASSLGREKETQYF. DNA for the CDR3: TGTGCCAGCAGTTTAGGGCGGGAGAAAGAGACCCAGTACTTC.

CDR3 region: CASSHRGNTEAFF. CDR3 in DNA: TGCGCCAGCAGTCACAGGGGGAACACTGAAGCTTTCTTT. V gene TRBV4-1 combines with J gene TRBJ1-1; 7 bases fit TRBD1. Germline V gene lookup returns CDR1 MGHRA and CDR2 YSYEKL. CDR3 length equals 13 residues. V lost 6 bases, J lost 1 base, and 2 bases stayed unmatched.

This clonotype was observed a few times. The chain couples TRBV5-1 to TRBJ1-5; D is ambiguous. The V end lost 0 bases, the J end lost 5 bases, and 6 bases lay between the germline ends. Germline V gene sequence: CDR1 SGHRS, CDR2 YFSETQ. The CDR3 runs to 13 residues. CDR3 sequence reads: CASSLDPYQPQHF. The CDR3 DNA sequence: TGCGCCAGCAGCTTGGATCCTTATCAGCCCCAGCATTTT.

This clonotype has more than one count but fewer than ten. The J gene is TRBJ1-5, the V gene TRBV18; D gene uncertain. CDR3 size: 15 residues. CDR1 and CDR2 (germline): KGHSH, LQKENI. V was trimmed by 1 base and J by 0 bases, leaving 7 bases between them. This CDR3 reads CASSPQDGSNQPQHF. The DNA for the CDR3 is TGTGCCAGCTCACCACAAGACGGTAGCAATCAGCCCCAGCATTTT.

CDR3 sequence reads: CASSLSSSGAPSTDTQYF. The DNA of the CDR3 is TGTGCCAGCAGTTTATCCTCATCGGGGGCCCCCAGCACAGATACGCAGTATTTT. The chain combines TRBV27 with TRBJ2-3; D could derive from TRBD1 or TRBD2 (6 bases each). With 0 bases removed from V and 0 bases from J, the gap between germline ends came to 16 bases. Germline assignment: CDR1 MNHEY and CDR2 SMNVEV (reference sequence). The CDR3 consists of 18 residues.

This clonotype was counted once. The V gene is TRBV27, the J gene TRBJ2-3; D possibly corresponds to TRBD2 (5 bases). The CDR3 contains 15 residues. CDR1 and CDR2 from the germline V gene are MNHEY and SMNVEV (reference sequence). Trimming took off 3 bases at V and 2 bases at J, with 12 bases between the two ends. As DNA, the CDR3 is TGTGCCAGCAGTTTCGCGGCGGGCTACACAGATACGCAGTATTTT. Translation: CASSFAAGYTDTQYF.

This clonotype was counted between two and nine times. This sequence joins TRBV5-6 and TRBJ2-3; D gene unclear. Trimming pared 2 bases from V and 1 base from J, leaving 8 bases between. This CDR3 has 14 residues. Per the germline V gene, CDR1 is SGHDT and CDR2 is YYEEEE. CDR3 protein: CASSFGTGTDTQYF. CDR3 bases: TGTGCCAGCAGCTTCGGAACGGGCACAGATACGCAGTATTTT.

In its sample, this clonotype was seen many times. The rearrangement uses TRBV29-1 and TRBJ2-7; D is unresolved. The germline V and J ends were trimmed by 0 bases and 6 bases, with 9 bases remaining between them. The CDR3 spans 12 residues. Looked up from germline, CDR1 is SQVTM and CDR2 is ANQGSEA. CDR3 coding DNA: TGCAGCGTTGAAGATTCTAGGTCCGAGCAGTACTTC. Residues: CSVEDSRSEQYF.

This clonotype was seen at least ten times. J is TRBJ1-1 and V is TRBV7-3, with 7 bases matching TRBD1. The length of the CDR3 is 16 residues. Germline assignment: CDR1 SGHTA and CDR2 FQGTGA. The J segment lost 3 bases and the V segment lost 5 bases, leaving 12 bases of the junction unmatched. Written as DNA, the CDR3 is TGTGCCAGCAGCCCCACCCCGACAGGGAGGGACACTGAAGCTTTCTTT. As protein: CASSPTPTGRDTEAFF.

This sequence joins TRBV15 and TRBJ1-2; D gene ambiguous. Germline V CDR1 and CDR2: LNHNV, YYDKDF (reference sequence). Between the trimmed V and J ends, which lost 7 bases and 8 bases, there was a span of 14 bases. This CDR3 contains 12 residues. Written as DNA, the CDR3 is TGTGCCACCAAGTCCGACCCTGGAGGCTACACCTTC. As protein: CATKSDPGGYTF.

This clonotype was seen a few times. V is TRBV2 and J is TRBJ2-3; unclear D gene. The CDR3 spans 12 residues. Trimming took 3 bases from V and 4 from J, leaving 5 bases between them. Germline-derived CDR1 and CDR2 are SNHLY and FYNNEI. CDR3 in DNA: TGTGCCAGCAGTGAGCTGGCAGATACGCAGTATTTT. Its protein product is CASSELADTQYF. The full variable domain, completed using reference TRBV2 and TRBJ2-3, is EPEVTQTPSHQVTQMGQEVILRCVPISNHLYFYWYRQILGQKVEFLVSFYNNEISEKSEIFDDQFSVERPDGSNFTLKIRSTKLEDSAMYFCASSELADTQYFGPGTRLTVL.

A few counts support this clonotype. The chain employs TRBV12-5 and TRBJ1-5, with D maybe TRBD1 (5 bases). The CDR3 contains 15 residues. V dropped 0 bases and J dropped 7 bases, with 13 bases sitting between them. Per germline, CDR1 LGHNT and CDR2 FRNRAP. The CDR3 here is CASGLVTKWGQPQHF. The CDR3 nucleotides read TGTGCTAGTGGTTTGGTGACAAAATGGGGCCAGCCCCAGCATTTT.

The chain uses TRBV6-1 and TRBJ2-7; a weak D match, TRBD2 (6 bases). Trimming took off 2 bases at V and 3 bases at J, with 11 bases between the two ends. Germline assignment: CDR1 MNHNS and CDR2 SASEGT. The CDR3 runs 14 residues. CDR3 bases: TGTGCCAGCAGTGAATGGCGGGACCTCTACGAGCAGTACTTC. Protein: CASSEWRDLYEQYF.

The J gene is TRBJ1-1, the V gene TRBV7-3; D is unresolved. The V gene lost 0 bases and the J gene lost 5 bases, with 13 bases spanning the gap. The CDR3 loop spans 15 amino acids. Per the germline V gene, CDR1 is SGHTA and CDR2 is FQGTGA. CDR3 protein: CASSLTGGRRTEAFF. The DNA of the CDR3 is TGTGCCAGCAGCTTAACGGGAGGGAGGAGGACTGAAGCTTTCTTT.

The V and J genes are TRBV19 and TRBJ2-1; D remains unclear. Trimming removed 5 bases from V and 6 bases from J, with 17 bases in between. Germline CDR1 LNHDA, CDR2 SQIVND (reference sequence). The CDR3 is made up of 15 amino acids. The CDR3 nucleotides are TGTGCCAGTAGTTCTAGACGGACCCTTCTCAATGAGCAGTTCTTC. Encoded protein: CASSSRRTLLNEQFF.

J is TRBJ2-2 and V is TRBV7-9, with TRBD2 as a possible D gene (5 bases). Germline assignment: CDR1 SEHNR and CDR2 FQNEAQ (reference sequence). V was pared by 5 bases and J by 6 bases, with 22 bases between. This CDR3 spans 17 amino acids. The CDR3 sequence is CASSGVRERKSPGELFF. In DNA form, the CDR3 reads TGTGCCAGCAGCGGGGTCCGGGAACGAAAAAGTCCCGGGGAGCTGTTTTTT.

The V and J genes are TRBV12-3 or TRBV12-4 and TRBJ2-1, with D perhaps being TRBD1 or TRBD2 (7 bases each). This CDR3 spans 15 amino acids. Trimming removed 6 bases at V and 7 bases at J, with 19 bases between. The CDR3 sequence: CASSQTGTTGNEQFF. The CDR3 DNA follows: TGTGCCAGCAGCCAGACAGGGACTACGGGTAATGAGCAGTTCTTC.

This rearrangement joins TRBV12-3 or TRBV12-4 to TRBJ1-1; D is undetermined. The germline V and J ends were trimmed by 3 bases and 1 base, with 12 bases remaining between them. The CDR3 has 15 amino acids. CDR3 region: CASSFPVAENTEAFF. CDR3 DNA: TGTGCCAGCAGTTTCCCCGTGGCAGAGAACACTGAAGCTTTCTTT.

This clonotype was observed many times. The DNA of the CDR3 is TGCAGTGCTAGAGATATGGGACAGAGCCCGTATGGCTACACCTTC. Protein product: CSARDMGQSPYGYTF. The V gene is TRBV20-1, the J gene TRBJ1-2; the match to TRBD1 covers 7 bases. CDR1 and CDR2 (germline): DFQATT, SNEGSKA (reference sequence). The J segment lost 5 bases and the V segment lost 0 bases, leaving 9 bases of the junction unmatched. This CDR3 contains 15 residues.

A few counts support this clonotype. V gene TRBV20-1 combines with J gene TRBJ2-3, with TRBD2 matching over 10 bases. The CDR3 is 15 residues long. Unmatched junction bases numbered 7, after V lost 1 base and J lost 6 bases. Germline CDR1 reads DFQATT; CDR2 reads SNEGSKA (reference sequence). CDR3 nucleotides: TGCAGTGCTAGAGGGCTAGCGGGAGAATTGGATACGCAGTATTTT. Protein product: CSARGLAGELDTQYF.

This clonotype was found a few times. The chain has TRBV12-3 or TRBV12-4 and TRBJ1-2, with a possible D match to TRBD1 (6 bases). The CDR3 is made up of 12 amino acids. Trimming pared 7 bases from V and 8 bases from J, leaving 14 bases between. CDR3 DNA sequence: TGTGCCAGCACCTTCAGGGGTGGGGGCTACACCTTC. Translated: CASTFRGGGYTF.

The chain links TRBV5-5 to TRBJ2-1, with TRBD1 matching 7 bases. With V trimmed by 4 bases and J by 0 bases, 13 bases remained unmatched. The V gene's germline CDR1 is SGHKS and CDR2 YYEKEE (reference sequence). This CDR3 has 18 amino acids. The CDR3 DNA reads as TGTGCCAGCAGCCTCTACGCGGTCGACAGGGCCTCCTACAATGAGCAGTTCTTC. Protein: CASSLYAVDRASYNEQFF.

The chain couples TRBV11-3 to TRBJ2-1, with TRBD2 identical over 7 bases. Germline trimming cut 3 bases from V and 9 bases from J; bases unmatched to any gene: 5. Per the germline V gene, CDR1 is SGHNT and CDR2 is YENEEA. This CDR3 spans 13 amino acids. Here the CDR3 DNA reads TGTGCCAGCAGCTTGGGGGGGGGAATTGAGCAGTTCTTC. Encoded protein: CASSLGGGIEQFF.

This clonotype appeared a few times. The rearrangement links TRBV4-1 to TRBJ2-7; 12 bases agree with TRBD2. The ends lost 0 bases at V and 3 bases at J; junction bases unmatched: 6. The CDR3 covers 17 residues. Germline CDR1 reads MGHRA; CDR2 reads YSYEKL. The CDR3 nucleotides are TGCGCCAGCAGCCAAGATGAGACTAGCGGGGGATACTACGAGCAGTACTTC. Protein: CASSQDETSGGYYEQYF.

This clonotype was found a few times. The chain carries TRBV5-1 and TRBJ2-3; D not resolved. The CDR3 runs 14 residues. Germline-derived CDR1 and CDR2 are SGHRS and YFSETQ. Between the trimmed V and J ends, which lost 4 bases and 3 bases, there was a span of 12 bases. The CDR3 DNA follows: TGCGCCAGCAGCCTAAGACCCCAAACAGATACGCAGTATTTT. It encodes CASSLRPQTDTQYF.

The chain links TRBV4-1 to TRBJ1-2; 7 positions match TRBD1. The junction had 5 bases not matched to a gene; V was cut back by 2 bases and J by 2 bases. Germline V gene lookup returns CDR1 MGHRA and CDR2 YSYEKL. CDR3 length: 15 residues. CDR3 sequence (DNA): TGCGCCAGCAGCCAATCGACAGGGACCAACTATGGCTACACCTTC. This gives the protein CASSQSTGTNYGYTF.

This clonotype was recorded at least ten times. The chain combines TRBV7-9 with TRBJ2-7; D is unclear. The CDR3 totals 14 residues. Germline V CDR1 and CDR2: SEHNR, FQNEAQ (reference sequence). Trimming took 0 bases from V and 4 from J, leaving 10 bases between them. This CDR3 reads CASSLAERMYEQYF. The DNA of the CDR3 is TGTGCCAGCAGCTTAGCAGAAAGGATGTACGAGCAGTACTTC. Based on the CDR3 plus reference TRBV7-9 and TRBJ2-7, the full variable domain is DTGVSQNPRHKITKRGQNVTFRCDPISEHNRLYWYRQTLGQGPEFLTYFQNEAQLEKSRLLSDRFSAERPKGSFSTLEIQRTEQGDSAMYLCASSLAERMYEQYFGPGTRLTVT.

This clonotype occurred once. The J gene is TRBJ2-2, the V gene TRBV4-1; 13 bases agree with TRBD2. Trimming cost V 4 bases and J 5 bases; bases outside gene matches: 7. The CDR3 has 17 amino acids. Germline V gene sequence: CDR1 MGHRA, CDR2 YSYEKL. CDR3 bases: TGCGCCAGCAGCCTTCCCGGACTAGCGGGAGATACCGGGGAGCTGTTTTTT. Its protein is CASSLPGLAGDTGELFF.

The table lists this clonotype with many counts. The chain recombines TRBV20-1 with TRBJ2-1; 16 bases align to TRBD2. This CDR3 has 19 residues. Trimming took 3 bases from V and 5 from J; bases not matched to a gene: 13. The V gene's germline CDR1 is DFQATT and CDR2 SNEGSKA (reference sequence). This chain's CDR3 is CSASPPGTSGGARDNEQFF. In DNA, the CDR3 is TGCAGTGCTAGTCCTCCCGGGACTAGCGGGGGGGCCAGGGACAATGAGCAGTTCTTC.

This clonotype was counted between two and nine times. This chain uses TRBV20-1 with TRBJ1-6; no definite D call. Germline V gene lookup returns CDR1 DFQATT and CDR2 SNEGSKA (reference sequence). The CDR3 spans 13 residues. V gave up 1 base and J gave up 8 bases, with 9 bases separating them. The CDR3, as DNA: TGCAGTGCTAGAGTCGCAGGTGATTCACCCCTCCACTTT. The encoded protein is CSARVAGDSPLHF.

The rearrangement links TRBV6-5 to TRBJ2-7; D ambiguous. Germline V gene data show CDR1 as MNHEY and CDR2 as SVGAGI. The CDR3 extends over 15 amino acids. Trimming pared 4 bases from V and 0 bases from J, leaving 13 bases between. The CDR3 loop reads CASSSTVRSSYEQYF. CDR3 nucleotides: TGTGCCAGCAGTTCCACCGTCAGAAGCTCCTACGAGCAGTACTTC.

In its sample, this clonotype was seen a few times. The V gene is TRBV5-1, the J gene TRBJ1-2; TRBD1 matches at 7 bases. The trim removed 3 bases at V and 7 bases at J, leaving 6 bases unmatched. This CDR3 is built from 13 residues. The germline gives CDR1 SGHRS, CDR2 YFSETQ. The CDR3 nucleotides read TGCGCCAGCAGCTCGCAACAGGGGAGTGGCTACACCTTC. Its protein product is CASSSQQGSGYTF.